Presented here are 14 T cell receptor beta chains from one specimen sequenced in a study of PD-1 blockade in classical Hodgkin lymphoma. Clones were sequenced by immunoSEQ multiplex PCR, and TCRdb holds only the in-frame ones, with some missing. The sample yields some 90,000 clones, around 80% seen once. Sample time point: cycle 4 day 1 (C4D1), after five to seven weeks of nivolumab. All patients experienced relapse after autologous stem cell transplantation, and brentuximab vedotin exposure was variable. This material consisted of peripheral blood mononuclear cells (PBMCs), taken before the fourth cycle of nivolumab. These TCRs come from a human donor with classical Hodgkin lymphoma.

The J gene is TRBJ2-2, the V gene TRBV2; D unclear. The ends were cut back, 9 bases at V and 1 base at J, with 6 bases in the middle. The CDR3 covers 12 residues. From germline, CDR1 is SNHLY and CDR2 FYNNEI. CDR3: CARQQNTGELFF. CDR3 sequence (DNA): TGTGCCAGACAACAGAACACCGGGGAGCTGTTTTTT.

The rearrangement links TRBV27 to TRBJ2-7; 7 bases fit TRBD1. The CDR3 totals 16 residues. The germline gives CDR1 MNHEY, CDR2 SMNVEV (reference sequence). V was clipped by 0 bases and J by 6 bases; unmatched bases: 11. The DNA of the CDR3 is TGTGCCAGCAGTTTATCGTTCTGGGGCAGGGGGAGCGAGCAGTACTTC. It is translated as CASSLSFWGRGSEQYF.

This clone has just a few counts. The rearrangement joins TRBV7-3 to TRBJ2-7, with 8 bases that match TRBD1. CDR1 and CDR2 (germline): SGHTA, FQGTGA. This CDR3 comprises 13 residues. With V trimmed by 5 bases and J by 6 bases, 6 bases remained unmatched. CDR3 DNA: TGTGCCAGCAGCGGACAACAGGGGGGCGAGCAGTACTTC. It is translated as CASSGQQGGEQYF.

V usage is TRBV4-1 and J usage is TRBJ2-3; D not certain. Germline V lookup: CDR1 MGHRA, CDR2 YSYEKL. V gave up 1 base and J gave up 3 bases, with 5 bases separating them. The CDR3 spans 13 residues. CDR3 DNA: TGCGCCAGCAGCCAAGCCCGGACAGATACGCAGTATTTT. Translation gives CASSQARTDTQYF.

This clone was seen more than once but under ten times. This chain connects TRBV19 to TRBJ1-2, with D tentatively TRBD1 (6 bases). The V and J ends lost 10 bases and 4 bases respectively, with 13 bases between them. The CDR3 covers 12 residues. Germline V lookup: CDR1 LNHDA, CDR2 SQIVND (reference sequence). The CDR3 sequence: CAIWTVSYGYTF. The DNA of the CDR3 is TGTGCCATCTGGACAGTTTCCTATGGCTACACCTTC.

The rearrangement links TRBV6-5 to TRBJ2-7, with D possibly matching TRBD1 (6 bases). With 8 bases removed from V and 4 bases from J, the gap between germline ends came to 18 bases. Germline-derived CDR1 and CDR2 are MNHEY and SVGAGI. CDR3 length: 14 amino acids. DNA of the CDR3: TGTGCCAGCGTGGCCGAAGGGGGAGAGTACGAGCAGTACTTC. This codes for CASVAEGGEYEQYF.

CDR3 in amino acids: CASSLPWDGFSGNTIYF. Written as DNA, the CDR3 is TGCGCCAGCAGCTTGCCCTGGGACGGATTCTCTGGAAACACCATATATTTT. The chain combines TRBV5-1 with TRBJ1-3, with D possibly matching TRBD1 (5 bases). The CDR3 is 17 amino acids. Trimming pared 1 base from V and 0 bases from J, leaving 14 bases between. From germline, CDR1 is SGHRS and CDR2 YFSETQ.

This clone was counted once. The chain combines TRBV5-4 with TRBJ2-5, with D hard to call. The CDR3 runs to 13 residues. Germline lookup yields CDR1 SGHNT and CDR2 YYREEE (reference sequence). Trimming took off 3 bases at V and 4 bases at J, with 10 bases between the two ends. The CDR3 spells CASSSNQPETQYF. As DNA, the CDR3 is TGTGCCAGCAGCTCCAACCAACCAGAGACCCAGTACTTC.

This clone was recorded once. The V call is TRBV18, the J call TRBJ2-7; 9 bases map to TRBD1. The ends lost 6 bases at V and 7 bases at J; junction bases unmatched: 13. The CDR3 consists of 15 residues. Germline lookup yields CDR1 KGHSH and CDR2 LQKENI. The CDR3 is CASSSYRGREGEQYF. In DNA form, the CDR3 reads TGTGCCAGCTCGTCATACAGGGGGCGGGAAGGAGAGCAGTACTTC. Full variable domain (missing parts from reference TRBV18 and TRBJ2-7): NAGVMQNPRHLVRRRGQEARLRCSPMKGHSHVYWYRQLPEEGLKFMVYLQKENIIDESGMPKERFSAEFPKEGPSILRIQQVVRGDSAAYFCASSSYRGREGEQYFGPGTRLTVT.

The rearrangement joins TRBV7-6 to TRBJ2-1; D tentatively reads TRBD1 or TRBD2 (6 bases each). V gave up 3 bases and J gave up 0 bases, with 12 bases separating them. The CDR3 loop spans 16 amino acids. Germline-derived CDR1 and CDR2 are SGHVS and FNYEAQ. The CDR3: CASSFGGVSSYNEQFF. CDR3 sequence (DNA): TGTGCCAGCAGCTTCGGGGGCGTCAGCTCCTACAATGAGCAGTTCTTC.

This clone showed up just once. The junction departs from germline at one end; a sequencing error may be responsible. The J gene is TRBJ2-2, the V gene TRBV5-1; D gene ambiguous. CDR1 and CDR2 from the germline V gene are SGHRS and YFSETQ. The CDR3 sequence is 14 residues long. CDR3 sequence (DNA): TGCGCCAGCAACTTGGTCAGGTCTACCGGGGAGCTGTTTTTT. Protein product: CASNLVRSTGELFF. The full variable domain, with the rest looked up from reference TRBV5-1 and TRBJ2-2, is KAGVTQTPRYLIKTRGQQVTLSCSPISGHRSVSWYQQTPGQGLQFLFEYFSETQRNKGNFPGRFSGRQFSNSRSEMNVSTLELGDSALYLCASNLVRSTGELFFGEGSRLTVL.

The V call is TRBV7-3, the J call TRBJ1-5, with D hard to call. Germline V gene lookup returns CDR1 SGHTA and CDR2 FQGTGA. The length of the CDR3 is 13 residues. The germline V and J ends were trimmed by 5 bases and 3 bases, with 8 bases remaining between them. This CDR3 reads CASSIGSNQPQHF. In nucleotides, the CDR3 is TGTGCCAGCAGCATCGGGTCCAATCAGCCCCAGCATTTT.

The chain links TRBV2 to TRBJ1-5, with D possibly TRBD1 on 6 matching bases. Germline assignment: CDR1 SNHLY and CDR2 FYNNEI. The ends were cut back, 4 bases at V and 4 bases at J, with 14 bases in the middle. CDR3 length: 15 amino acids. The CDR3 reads CASSAGGQGNQPQHF. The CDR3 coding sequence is TGTGCCAGCAGTGCCGGGGGGCAAGGTAATCAGCCCCAGCATTTT.

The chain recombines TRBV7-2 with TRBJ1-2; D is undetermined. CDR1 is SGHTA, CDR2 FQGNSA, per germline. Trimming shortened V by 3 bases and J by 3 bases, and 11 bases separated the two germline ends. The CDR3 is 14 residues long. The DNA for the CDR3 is TGTGCCAGCAGCTTTTCGAAGTTGGACTATGGCTACACCTTC. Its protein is CASSFSKLDYGYTF.